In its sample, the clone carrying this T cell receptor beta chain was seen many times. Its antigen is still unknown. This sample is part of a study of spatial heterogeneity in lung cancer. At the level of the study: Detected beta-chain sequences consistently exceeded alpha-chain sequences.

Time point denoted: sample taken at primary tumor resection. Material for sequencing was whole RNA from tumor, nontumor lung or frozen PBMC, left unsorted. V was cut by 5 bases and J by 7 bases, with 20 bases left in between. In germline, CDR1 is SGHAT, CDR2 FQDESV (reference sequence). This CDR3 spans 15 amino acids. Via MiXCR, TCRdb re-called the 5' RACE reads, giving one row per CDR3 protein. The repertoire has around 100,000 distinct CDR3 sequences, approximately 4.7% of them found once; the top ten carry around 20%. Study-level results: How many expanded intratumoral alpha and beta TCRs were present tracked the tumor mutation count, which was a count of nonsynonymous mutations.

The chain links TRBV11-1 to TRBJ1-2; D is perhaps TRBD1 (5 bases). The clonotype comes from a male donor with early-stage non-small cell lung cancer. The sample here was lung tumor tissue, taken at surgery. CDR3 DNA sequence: TGTGCCAGCAGCAACCGGGACTGGATCGTCGGTGGCTACACCTTC. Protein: CASSNRDWIVGGYTF.